The T cell receptor beta chain described here comes from a study of blood T cell repertoires in COVID-19. Study-level background: COVID-19 samples from acute and convalescent phases originated in the United States, Italy and Spain.

Source study methods: Using reference gene primer amplification, nucleated cell counts were estimated. Profiling relied on immunoSEQ multiplex PCR, and the TCRdb table lists in-frame clones only, not all of them. V and J calls plus clone size are reproduced from that table; the DNA served to infer D and trimming. In the table there are about 430,000 clones, roughly 84% of which are singletons. The CDR3 has 11 residues. Germline CDR1 and CDR2: SGHVS and FQNEAQ. After removal of 1 base from V and 12 bases from J, the junction contained 1 base not matched to a gene. The material sequenced was PBMCs or T cells enriched from blood (not recorded which). The chain carries TRBV7-8 and TRBJ2-7; 9 nucleotides match TRBD1. The sequence derives from a young woman who had been exposed to COVID-19. The DNA for the CDR3 is TGTGCCAGCAGCTTAGGGACAGGGGCGTACTTC. This gives the protein CASSLGTGAYF.